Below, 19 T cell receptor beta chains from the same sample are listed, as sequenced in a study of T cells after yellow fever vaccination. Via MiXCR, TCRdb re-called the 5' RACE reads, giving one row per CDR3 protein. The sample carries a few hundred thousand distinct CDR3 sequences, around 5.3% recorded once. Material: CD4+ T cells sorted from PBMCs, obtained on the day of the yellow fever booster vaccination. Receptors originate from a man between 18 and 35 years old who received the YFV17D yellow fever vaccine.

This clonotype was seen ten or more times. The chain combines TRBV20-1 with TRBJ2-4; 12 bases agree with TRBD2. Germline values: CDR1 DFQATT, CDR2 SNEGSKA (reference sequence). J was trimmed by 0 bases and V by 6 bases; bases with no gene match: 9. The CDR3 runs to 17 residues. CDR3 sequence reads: CSASRLAGDLAKNIQYF. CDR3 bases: TGCAGTGCATCTAGACTAGCGGGGGACCTAGCCAAAAACATTCAGTACTTC.

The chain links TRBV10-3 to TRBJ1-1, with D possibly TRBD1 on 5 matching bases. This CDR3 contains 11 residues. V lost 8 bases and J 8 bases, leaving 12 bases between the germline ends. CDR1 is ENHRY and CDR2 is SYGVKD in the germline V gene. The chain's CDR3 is CAIGRGREAFF. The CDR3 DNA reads TGTGCCATCGGTCGGGGCCGAGAAGCTTTCTTT.

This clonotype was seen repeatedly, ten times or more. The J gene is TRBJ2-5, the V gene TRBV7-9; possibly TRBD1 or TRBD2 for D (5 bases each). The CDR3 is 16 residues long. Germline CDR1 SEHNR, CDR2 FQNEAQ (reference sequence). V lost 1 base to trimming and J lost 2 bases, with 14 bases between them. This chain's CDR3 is CASSLEERTLQETQYF. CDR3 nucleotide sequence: TGTGCCAGCAGCTTAGAAGAGCGGACACTTCAAGAGACCCAGTACTTC.

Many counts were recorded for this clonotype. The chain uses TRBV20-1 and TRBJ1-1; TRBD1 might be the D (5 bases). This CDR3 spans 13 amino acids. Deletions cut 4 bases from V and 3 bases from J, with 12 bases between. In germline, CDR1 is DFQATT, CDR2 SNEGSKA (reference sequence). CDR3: CSAKRGRDTEAFF. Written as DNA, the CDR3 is TGCAGTGCTAAGAGGGGAAGGGACACTGAAGCTTTCTTT.

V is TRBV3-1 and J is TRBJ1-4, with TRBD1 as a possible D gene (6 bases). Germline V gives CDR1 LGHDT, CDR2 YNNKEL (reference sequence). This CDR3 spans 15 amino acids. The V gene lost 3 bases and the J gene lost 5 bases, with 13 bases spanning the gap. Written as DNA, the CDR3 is TGTGCCAGCAGCCAGCAAGGACAGTTAAATGAAAAACTGTTTTTT. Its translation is CASSQQGQLNEKLFF.

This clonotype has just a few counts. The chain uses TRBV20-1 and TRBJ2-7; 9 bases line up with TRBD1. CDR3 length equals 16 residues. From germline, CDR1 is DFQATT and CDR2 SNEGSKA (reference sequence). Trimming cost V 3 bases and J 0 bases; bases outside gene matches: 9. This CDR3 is CSASSTGGFTSYEQYF. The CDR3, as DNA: TGCAGTGCTAGCTCCACAGGGGGCTTCACCTCCTACGAGCAGTACTTC.

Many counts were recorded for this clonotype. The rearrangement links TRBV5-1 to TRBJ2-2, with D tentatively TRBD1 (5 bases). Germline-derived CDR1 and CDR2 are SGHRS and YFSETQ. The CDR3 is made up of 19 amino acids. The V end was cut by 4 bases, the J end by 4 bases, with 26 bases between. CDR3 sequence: CASSLPRIAFRDSTGELFF. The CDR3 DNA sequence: TGCGCCAGCAGCCTTCCACGTATAGCTTTCCGAGACAGCACCGGGGAGCTGTTTTTT.

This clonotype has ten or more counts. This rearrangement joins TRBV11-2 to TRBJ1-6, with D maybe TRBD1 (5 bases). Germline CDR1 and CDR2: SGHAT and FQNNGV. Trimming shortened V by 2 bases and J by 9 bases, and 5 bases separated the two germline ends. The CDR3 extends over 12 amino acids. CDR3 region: CASSLRGSPLHF. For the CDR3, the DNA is TGTGCCAGCAGCTTAAGGGGTTCACCCCTCCACTTT. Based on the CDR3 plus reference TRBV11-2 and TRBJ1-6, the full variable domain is EAGVAQSPRYKIIEKRQSVAFWCNPISGHATLYWYQQILGQGPKLLIQFQNNGVVDDSQLPKDRFSAERLKGVDSTLKIQPAKLEDSAVYLCASSLRGSPLHFGNGTRLTVT.

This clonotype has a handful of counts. CDR3 protein: CASSYSNWDRRLAKNIQYF. The CDR3 DNA reads TGTGCCAGCAGTTACTCGAACTGGGACAGGCGACTAGCCAAAAACATTCAGTACTTC. The chain has TRBV6-6 and TRBJ2-4; TRBD1 matches at 8 bases. The junction had 10 bases not matched to a gene; V was cut back by 0 bases and J by 0 bases. This CDR3 comprises 19 residues. In germline, CDR1 is MNHNY, CDR2 SVGAGI (reference sequence).

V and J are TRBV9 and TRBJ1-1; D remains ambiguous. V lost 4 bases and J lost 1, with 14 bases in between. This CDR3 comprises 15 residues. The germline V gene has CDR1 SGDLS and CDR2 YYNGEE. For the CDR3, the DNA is TGTGCCAGCAGCCGTACCCCCGGGTGGAACACTGAAGCTTTCTTT. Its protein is CASSRTPGWNTEAFF.

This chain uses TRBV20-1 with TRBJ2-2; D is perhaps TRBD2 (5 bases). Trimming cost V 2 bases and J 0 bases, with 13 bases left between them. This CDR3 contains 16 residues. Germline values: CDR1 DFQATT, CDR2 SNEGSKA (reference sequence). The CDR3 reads CSARPSSGSNTGELFF. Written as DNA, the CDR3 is TGCAGTGCTAGACCCTCGAGCGGCTCGAACACCGGGGAGCTGTTTTTT.

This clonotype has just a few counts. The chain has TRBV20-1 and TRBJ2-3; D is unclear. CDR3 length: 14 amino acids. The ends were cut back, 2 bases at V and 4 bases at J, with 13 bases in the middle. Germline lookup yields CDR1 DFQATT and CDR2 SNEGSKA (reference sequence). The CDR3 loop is CSARTWDEADTQYF. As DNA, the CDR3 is TGCAGTGCTAGAACGTGGGATGAGGCAGATACGCAGTATTTT.

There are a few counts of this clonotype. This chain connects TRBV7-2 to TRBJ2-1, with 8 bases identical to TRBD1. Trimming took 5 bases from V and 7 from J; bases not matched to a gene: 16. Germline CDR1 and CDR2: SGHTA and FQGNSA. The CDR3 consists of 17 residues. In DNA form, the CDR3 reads TGTGCCAGCAGCCTGACAGGGGCCATAGTATCCCGTAATGAGCAGTTCTTC. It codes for CASSLTGAIVSRNEQFF.

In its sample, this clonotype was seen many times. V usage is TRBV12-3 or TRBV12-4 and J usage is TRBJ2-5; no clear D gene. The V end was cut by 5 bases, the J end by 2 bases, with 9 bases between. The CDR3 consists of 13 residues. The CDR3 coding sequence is TGTGCCAGCAGTCTCGCCTTACAAGAGACCCAGTACTTC. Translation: CASSLALQETQYF.

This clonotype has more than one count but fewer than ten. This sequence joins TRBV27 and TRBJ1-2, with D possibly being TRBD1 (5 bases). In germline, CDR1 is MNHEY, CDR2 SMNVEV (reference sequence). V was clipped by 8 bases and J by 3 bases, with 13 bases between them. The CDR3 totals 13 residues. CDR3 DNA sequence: TGTGCCAGCGGGCCCGGGACGGACTATGGCTACACCTTC. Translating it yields CASGPGTDYGYTF.

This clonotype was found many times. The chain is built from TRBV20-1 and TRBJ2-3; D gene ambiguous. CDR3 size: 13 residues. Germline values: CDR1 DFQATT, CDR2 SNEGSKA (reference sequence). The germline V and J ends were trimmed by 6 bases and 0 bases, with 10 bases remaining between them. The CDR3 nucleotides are TGCAGTGCCAACGGACCTAGCACAGATACGCAGTATTTT. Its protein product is CSANGPSTDTQYF.

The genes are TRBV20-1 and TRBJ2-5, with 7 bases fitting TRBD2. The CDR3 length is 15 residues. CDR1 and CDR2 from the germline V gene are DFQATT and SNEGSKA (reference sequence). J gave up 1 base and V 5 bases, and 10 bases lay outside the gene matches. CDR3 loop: CSARPGSGAQETQYF. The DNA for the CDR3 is TGCAGTGCTCGACCGGGAAGCGGGGCCCAAGAGACCCAGTACTTC.

CDR3 in amino acids: CASSLGYGSYNEQFF. CDR3 bases: TGTGCCAGCAGCTTAGGCTATGGCTCCTACAATGAGCAGTTCTTC. The chain has TRBV7-6 and TRBJ2-1; D is unresolved. V was clipped by 1 base and J by 0 bases, with 7 bases between them. CDR1 is SGHVS, CDR2 FNYEAQ, per germline. The CDR3 spans 15 residues.

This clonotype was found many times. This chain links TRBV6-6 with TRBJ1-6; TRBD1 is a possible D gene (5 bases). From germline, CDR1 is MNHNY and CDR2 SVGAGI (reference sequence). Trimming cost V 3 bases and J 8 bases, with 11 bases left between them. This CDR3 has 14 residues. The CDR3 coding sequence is TGTGCCAGCAGTTATTGGGGGGAGGATTCACCCCTCCACTTT. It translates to CASSYWGEDSPLHF.